A single sample gave rise to the 10 T cell receptor beta chains below, sequenced in a study of blood T cell repertoires in COVID-19. Measured with immunoSEQ multiplex PCR; TCRdb has only the in-frame clones, and not every one. The sample contains approximately 130,000 clones, 75% to 90% of which appear only once. The sequencing sample was made of peripheral blood. These receptors all come from a man over 45 with active COVID-19.

The rearrangement uses TRBV5-1 and TRBJ1-2; 7 bases agree with TRBD1. The length of the CDR3 is 16 residues. CDR1 and CDR2 (germline): SGHRS, YFSETQ. The junction had 11 bases not matched to a gene; V was cut back by 2 bases and J by 4 bases. CDR3 DNA: TGCGCCAGCAGCTTAGAAGGGACAGCGAATTTCTATGGCTACACCTTC. Its protein is CASSLEGTANFYGYTF.

Comment on this clone: The junction departs from the called germline gene at one end, perhaps through a read error. This rearrangement joins TRBV9 to TRBJ2-2, with D tentatively TRBD2 (7 bases). CDR1 and CDR2 from the germline V gene are SGDLS and YYNGEE. The length of the CDR3 is 14 residues. As DNA, the CDR3 is TGTGCCCGCAGCGTGGGGGGGCGGACCGAGGAGCTGTTTTTT. It is translated as CARSVGGRTEELFF.

V usage is TRBV5-6 and J usage is TRBJ2-7; 8 nucleotides line up with TRBD1. Germline CDR1 is SGHDT and CDR2 is YYEEEE. V was pared by 4 bases and J by 9 bases, with 9 bases of the junction left unmatched. The CDR3 totals 13 residues. The CDR3 nucleotides read TGTGCCAGCAGCCCGACAGGGGAAGGATGGCAGTACTTC. Protein sequence: CASSPTGEGWQYF.

The V and J genes are TRBV12-5 and TRBJ1-1, with TRBD1 matching over 7 bases. V shed 5 bases, J shed 1 base, and the junction held 10 bases outside the gene matches. Per germline, CDR1 LGHNT and CDR2 FRNRAP. This CDR3 is 16 amino acids long. CDR3 in amino acids: CASGINRGAGNTEAFF. The CDR3 DNA is TGTGCTAGTGGTATTAACAGGGGCGCAGGGAACACTGAAGCTTTCTTT.

This chain uses TRBV5-1 with TRBJ2-7; weak D call: TRBD1 (5 bases). Germline V lookup: CDR1 SGHRS, CDR2 YFSETQ. Deletions cut 1 base from V and 5 bases from J, with 7 bases between. This CDR3 has 12 amino acids. The CDR3 DNA reads as TGCGCCAGCAGCTTGTTAGGGGACGAGCAGTACTTC. Protein: CASSLLGDEQYF.

The gene calls are TRBV7-2 and TRBJ2-3; the match to TRBD2 covers 10 bases. Germline assignment: CDR1 SGHTA and CDR2 FQGNSA. J lost 0 bases, V lost 1 base, and 4 bases had no gene match. The CDR3 is 17 amino acids. The CDR3 bases are TGTGCCAGCAGCTTAGTTAGCGGGGGGCTGAGCACAGATACGCAGTATTTT. It codes for CASSLVSGGLSTDTQYF.

The rearrangement joins TRBV14 to TRBJ1-6, with a tentative D call TRBD1 (6 bases). Germline V lookup: CDR1 SGHDN, CDR2 FVKESK. Trimming took 1 base from V and 10 from J, leaving 11 bases between them. This CDR3 region has 14 residues. CDR3 nucleotides: TGTGCCAGCAGCCAAGTTGGGGGCGAGTCACCCCTCCACTTT. Translating it yields CASSQVGGESPLHF. The whole variable domain, remainder taken from reference TRBV14 and TRBJ1-6, is EAGVTQFPSHSVIEKGQTVTLRCDPISGHDNLYWYRRVMGKEIKFLLHFVKESKQDESGMPNNRFLAERTGGTYSTLKVQPAELEDSGVYFCASSQVGGESPLHFGNGTRLTVT.

The chain recombines TRBV4-2 with TRBJ2-3; D is undetermined. The CDR3 has 13 amino acids. CDR1 is LGHNA, CDR2 YNFKEQ, per germline. V dropped 2 bases and J dropped 0 bases, with 3 bases sitting between them. CDR3 sequence reads: CASSQTSTDTQYF. The CDR3 nucleotides are TGTGCCAGCAGCCAAACTAGCACAGATACGCAGTATTTT.

The gene calls are TRBV6-6 and TRBJ2-3; weak D call: TRBD2 (6 bases). V lost 2 bases and J lost 3, with 9 bases in between. Germline V CDR1 and CDR2: MNHNY, SVGAGI (reference sequence). This CDR3 spans 14 amino acids. The CDR3 coding sequence is TGTGCCAGCAGTTACCCGACTAGTACAGATACGCAGTATTTT. Translating it yields CASSYPTSTDTQYF.

The chain has TRBV7-9 and TRBJ2-5; a weak D match, TRBD2 (5 bases). V shed 5 bases and J shed 6 bases, with 16 bases lying between them. CDR1 is SEHNR and CDR2 is FQNEAQ in the germline V gene (reference sequence). CDR3 length: 14 amino acids. The CDR3 here is CASSGRPGGKTQYF. The DNA for the CDR3 is TGTGCCAGCAGCGGCAGACCAGGAGGAAAGACCCAGTACTTC.